One sample yielded the 8 T cell receptor beta chains listed below, sequenced in a study of OX40 agonist ivuxolimab in advanced cancers. Only in-frame clones appear in the TCRdb table, and some are missing; sequencing was by immunoSEQ multiplex PCR. The repertoire holds roughly 69,000 clones, with around 93% as singletons. Material: CD4+ or CD8+ T cells sorted from blood, obtained in a trial of the OX40 agonist ivuxolimab. Every receptor here comes from an adult with an advanced solid tumor such as melanoma, head and neck, liver or kidney cancer.

The sample holds one count of this clone. The chain uses TRBV19 and TRBJ1-2, with D perhaps TRBD1 (5 bases). CDR3 length: 16 residues. Germline CDR1 and CDR2: LNHDA and SQIVND (reference sequence). Trimming left V 3 bases short and J 0 bases short, with 14 bases between. In nucleotides, the CDR3 is TGTGCCAGTAGTATTCAGGGCGGCTGGCCTAACTATGGCTACACCTTC. This sequence encodes CASSIQGGWPNYGYTF.

This rearrangement joins TRBV11-3 to TRBJ2-2, with 12 bases matching TRBD2. In germline, CDR1 is SGHNT, CDR2 YENEEA. With V trimmed by 6 bases and J by 1 base, 6 bases remained unmatched. There are 17 residues in the CDR3. CDR3 DNA sequence: TGTGCCAGCAGTTTAACACTAGCGGGAGGGAACACCGGGGAGCTGTTTTTT. Protein: CASSLTLAGGNTGELFF.

The sample holds one count of this clone. The CDR3 DNA is TGTGCCAGCAGCCGCGGCAATCCTGGGGGCTACAATGAGCAGTTCTTC. It encodes CASSRGNPGGYNEQFF. The genes are TRBV7-9 and TRBJ2-1; D may be TRBD1 or TRBD2 (5 bases each). The CDR3 consists of 16 residues. V lost 5 bases and J lost 3, with 17 bases in between. Germline values: CDR1 SEHNR, CDR2 FQNEAQ (reference sequence).

The chain is built from TRBV6-1 and TRBJ2-5, with TRBD2 as a possible D gene (6 bases). The J call may be wrong; the DNA end is better matched by TRBJ2-7. CDR1 is MNHNS and CDR2 is SASEGT in the germline V gene. The CDR3 is made up of 15 amino acids. CDR3 residues: CASSEGPSAAYEQYF. For the CDR3, the DNA is TGTGCCAGCAGTGAAGGGCCTAGCGCCGCCTACGAGCAGTACTTC.

In this sample, this clone turned up once. The rearrangement joins TRBV5-1 to TRBJ1-1; D not resolved. From germline, CDR1 is SGHRS and CDR2 YFSETQ. This CDR3 is 15 amino acids long. V was clipped by 2 bases and J by 1 base, with 12 bases between them. The DNA of the CDR3 is TGCGCCAGCAGCTTATTCGGTCAGCAGAACACTGAAGCTTTCTTT. Translating it yields CASSLFGQQNTEAFF.

The CDR3 here is CASSTPKSGRGRQETQYF. As DNA, the CDR3 is TGTGCCAGCAGCACGCCTAAGTCTGGTAGGGGCAGGCAAGAGACCCAGTACTTC. The rearrangement uses TRBV7-6 and TRBJ2-5, with a possible D match to TRBD1 (5 bases). The CDR3 has 18 residues. Germline V gene sequence: CDR1 SGHVS, CDR2 FNYEAQ. The V end lost 5 bases, the J end lost 2 bases, and 24 bases lay between the germline ends.

The genes are TRBV5-6 and TRBJ1-5; D perhaps matches TRBD1 (5 bases). The length of the CDR3 is 16 residues. V lost 2 bases and J lost 3, with 15 bases in between. Germline V CDR1 and CDR2: SGHDT, YYEEEE. CDR3 amino acids: CASSFSLDRVNQPQHF. The CDR3 bases are TGTGCCAGCAGCTTTTCCCTCGACAGAGTCAATCAGCCCCAGCATTTT.

The chain has TRBV2 and TRBJ1-4, with D perhaps matching TRBD1 (6 bases). CDR1 SNHLY and CDR2 FYNNEI come from the germline V gene. The CDR3 extends over 13 amino acids. Trimming took 6 bases from V and 13 from J, leaving 18 bases between them. CDR3 loop: CASRDSETTGLFF. The CDR3 region has the DNA TGTGCCAGCAGAGATTCCGAAACGACAGGACTGTTTTTT.